This T cell receptor beta chain came from a study of blood T cell repertoires in COVID-19. Study details: Samples taken during acute and convalescent COVID-19 were collected in the United States, Italy and Spain. T cells, B-cell-depleted T cells, or PBMCs supplied cDNA or gDNA.

Per the original data handling: Estimates of nucleated cell counts were drawn from the amplification of reference gene primers. TCRdb's copy holds only in-frame clones and misses some; the assay was immunoSEQ multiplex PCR. That table furnishes V, J and clone size, whereas the DNA furnished D and trimming. The table lists some 170,000 clones, around three quarters of them singletons. Germline V gene data show CDR1 as MNHEY and CDR2 as SVGAGI. The CDR3 extends over 15 amino acids. Trimming left V 2 bases short and J 2 bases short, with 10 bases between. J is TRBJ1-5 and V is TRBV6-5; TRBD1 is a possible D gene (5 bases). Sequences were obtained from peripheral blood. The clonotype was recovered from a man between 60 and 70 years old with acute or convalescent COVID-19. The CDR3 reads CASSYDPRGNQPQHF. Written as DNA, the CDR3 is TGTGCCAGCAGTTACGACCCCAGGGGCAATCAGCCCCAGCATTTT.